The rows below give T cell receptor beta chains drawn from one sample of a study of CD8+ T cells in alopecia areata. Profiled with immunoSEQ multiplex PCR; TCRdb holds only in-frame clones, not every one. The sample contains fewer than 250,000 clones, over 40% of which appear only once. Specimen: CD4+ T cells sorted from blood, collected at approximately week 36, from a patient treated with tofacitinib. Receptor source: a human donor with alopecia areata. CDR3s include the opening cysteine and the closing phenylalanine or tryptophan. A D gene is named only where the DNA matches it firmly. The listing skips clone size in some rows; elsewhere it reads once, few, many or a size class.

TRBV27	.	TRBJ1-5	.	CASSLTGAGGNQPQHF	TGTGCCAGCAGTTTAACCGGGGCGGGGGGCAATCAGCCCCAGCATTTT
TRBV9	.	TRBJ2-1	.	CARGISYNEQFF	TGTGCCAGAGGGATCTCCTACAATGAGCAGTTCTTC
TRBV7-8	.	TRBJ2-7	.	CASSLQVEQYF	TGTGCCAGCAGCTTACAGGTCGAGCAGTACTTC
TRBV29-1	.	TRBJ2-1	.	CSGRSALVTYNEQFF	TGCAGCGGCCGCTCGGCCCTAGTTACCTACAATGAGCAGTTCTTC
TRBV10-2	.	TRBJ1-3	.	CASSDYALTGNTIYF	TGCGCCAGCAGTGACTACGCCCTAACTGGAAACACCATATATTTT
TRBV15	TRBD1	TRBJ2-6	.	CATSRSTGQSGANVLTF	TGTGCCACCAGCAGATCGACAGGGCAATCCGGGGCCAACGTCCTGACTTTC
TRBV10-2	.	TRBJ2-7	.	CASSKTAYEQYF	TGCGCCAGCAGCAAAACTGCCTACGAGCAGTACTTC
TRBV30	.	TRBJ2-2	.	CAWSVLRPGELFF	TGTGCCTGGAGTGTACTACGCCCCGGGGAGCTGTTTTTT
TRBV19	.	TRBJ1-1	many	CASSSYGEAFF	TGTGCCAGTAGTTCATACGGGGAAGCTTTCTTT
TRBV2	.	TRBJ2-7	once	CASTSAYEQYF	TGTGCCAGCACCTCCGCCTACGAGCAGTACTTC
TRBV7-2	.	TRBJ1-2	few	CASSLPGTNDYGYTF	TGTGCCAGCAGCTTACCCGGGACCAATGACTATGGCTACACCTTC
TRBV29-1	.	TRBJ1-3	.	CSVEGLQGSGNTIYF	TGCAGCGTTGAAGGACTACAGGGTTCTGGAAACACCATATATTTT
TRBV5-1	.	TRBJ2-7	.	CASSLVGGEQYF	TGCGCCAGCAGCTTGGTTGGGGGCGAGCAGTACTTC
TRBV4-2	TRBD1	TRBJ2-6	.	CASSQDKTGGASGANVLTF	TGTGCCAGCAGCCAAGACAAGACAGGGGGCGCCTCCGGGGCCAACGTCCTGACTTTC
TRBV29-1	TRBD1	TRBJ2-5	.	CSGATGAETQYF	TGCAGCGGCGCGACAGGGGCAGAGACCCAGTACTTC
TRBV15	.	TRBJ1-4	few	CATEEAGRPTLFF	TGTGCCACCGAAGAGGCCGGGCGGCCTACACTGTTTTTT
TRBV29-1	.	TRBJ1-5	.	CSGAGGDGQPQHF	TGCAGCGGTGCCGGGGGAGACGGTCAGCCCCAGCATTTT
TRBV5-1	TRBD2	TRBJ2-2	few	CASSGKAGVTTGELFF	TGCGCCAGCAGCGGGAAAGCGGGAGTCACCACCGGGGAGCTGTTTTTT
TRBV25-1	TRBD1	TRBJ2-4	.	CASSDRTGGKNIQYF	TGTGCCAGCAGTGATCGGACAGGAGGCAAAAACATTCAGTACTTC
TRBV29-1	.	TRBJ1-5	.	CSVSRGRDQPQHF	TGCAGCGTTTCCCGGGGGCGCGATCAGCCCCAGCATTTT
TRBV5-1	.	TRBJ1-2	few	CASSAQPGQLYGYTF	TGCGCCAGCAGCGCCCAGCCGGGACAACTCTATGGCTACACCTTC
TRBV2	.	TRBJ2-5	.	CASIPTPVGETQYF	TGTGCCAGCATACCGACGCCCGTGGGGGAGACCCAGTACTTC
TRBV29-1	.	TRBJ2-1	few	CSVEGKLSYNEQFF	TGCAGCGTTGAAGGCAAATTATCCTACAATGAGCAGTTCTTC